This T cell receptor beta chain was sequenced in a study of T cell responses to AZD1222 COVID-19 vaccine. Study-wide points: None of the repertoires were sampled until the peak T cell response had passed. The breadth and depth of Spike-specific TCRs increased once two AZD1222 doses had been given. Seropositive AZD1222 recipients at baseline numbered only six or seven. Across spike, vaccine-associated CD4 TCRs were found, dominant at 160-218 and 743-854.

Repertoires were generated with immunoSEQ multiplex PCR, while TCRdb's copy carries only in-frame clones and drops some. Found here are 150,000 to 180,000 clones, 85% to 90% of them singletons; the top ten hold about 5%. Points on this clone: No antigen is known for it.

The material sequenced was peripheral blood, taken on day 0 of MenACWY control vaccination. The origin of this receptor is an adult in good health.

CDR3 sequence (DNA): TGTGCCAGCAGCTTGGGCATGAACACTGAAGCTTTCTTT. It codes for CASSLGMNTEAFF. This chain uses TRBV5-4 with TRBJ1-1; D gene unclear. The CDR3 has 13 amino acids. CDR1 SGHNT and CDR2 YYREEE come from the germline V gene (reference sequence). The V and J ends lost 0 bases and 0 bases respectively, with 3 bases between them.